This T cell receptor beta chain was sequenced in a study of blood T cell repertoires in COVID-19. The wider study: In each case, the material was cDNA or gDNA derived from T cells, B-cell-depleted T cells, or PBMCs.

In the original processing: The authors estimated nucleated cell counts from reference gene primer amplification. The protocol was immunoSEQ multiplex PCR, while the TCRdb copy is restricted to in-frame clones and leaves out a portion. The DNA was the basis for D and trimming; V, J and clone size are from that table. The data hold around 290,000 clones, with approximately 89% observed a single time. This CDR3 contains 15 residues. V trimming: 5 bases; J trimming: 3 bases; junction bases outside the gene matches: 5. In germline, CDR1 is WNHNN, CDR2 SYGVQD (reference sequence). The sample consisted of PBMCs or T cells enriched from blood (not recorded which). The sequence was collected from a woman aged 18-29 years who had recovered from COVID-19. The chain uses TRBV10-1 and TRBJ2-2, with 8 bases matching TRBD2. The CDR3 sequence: CASSHSGADTGELFF. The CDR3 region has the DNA TGCGCCAGCAGTCATAGCGGGGCAGACACCGGGGAGCTGTTTTTT.